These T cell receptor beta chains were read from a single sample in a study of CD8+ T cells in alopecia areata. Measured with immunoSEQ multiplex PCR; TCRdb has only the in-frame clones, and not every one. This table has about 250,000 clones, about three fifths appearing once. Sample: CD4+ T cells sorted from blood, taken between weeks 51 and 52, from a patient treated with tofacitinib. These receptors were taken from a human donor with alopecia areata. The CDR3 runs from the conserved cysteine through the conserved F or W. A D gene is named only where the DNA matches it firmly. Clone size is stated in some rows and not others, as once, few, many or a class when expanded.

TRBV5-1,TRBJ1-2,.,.,TGCGCCAGCAGCTTGGCCCAGGGGAATGGCTACACCTTC,CASSLAQGNGYTF
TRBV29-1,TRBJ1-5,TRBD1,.,TGCAGCGTTGGGGCAGGGGGACATCAGCCCCAGCATTTT,CSVGAGGHQPQHF
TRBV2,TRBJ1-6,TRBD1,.,TGTGCCAGCAGCGTTACAGGGGCACCCCTCCACTTT,CASSVTGAPLHF
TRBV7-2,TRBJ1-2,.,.,TGTGCCAGCAGCTCGACCGGGCCCCTTAGGGGCGGCTACACCTTC,CASSSTGPLRGGYTF
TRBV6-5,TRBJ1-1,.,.,TGTGCCAGCAGTTACTACCGGACAGCCACTGAAGCTTTCTTT,CASSYYRTATEAFF
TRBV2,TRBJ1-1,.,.,TGTGCCAGCAGTGAAGGGGGCTGGACGGGGAAGACTGAAGCTTTCTTT,CASSEGGWTGKTEAFF
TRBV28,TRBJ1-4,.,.,TGTGCCAGCAGCGAGGGAACAAGGGAAAAACTGTTTTTT,CASSEGTREKLFF
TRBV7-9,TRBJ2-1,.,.,TGTGCCAGCAGCCCCGGACGTTACAATGAGCAGTTCTTC,CASSPGRYNEQFF
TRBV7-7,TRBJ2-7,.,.,TGTGCTAGCAGCCTCGGCCCGACCGCCTACGAGCAGTACTTC,CASSLGPTAYEQYF
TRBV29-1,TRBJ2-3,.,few,TGCAGCGTTGAAGACGCCGGGGATACGCAGTATTTT,CSVEDAGDTQYF
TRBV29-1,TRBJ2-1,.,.,TGCAGCGTTGAAGATCTCAGGCTTGAGCAGTTCTTC,CSVEDLRLEQFF
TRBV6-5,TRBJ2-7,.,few,TGTGCCAGCAGACCAAACAACTACGAGCAGTACTTC,CASRPNNYEQYF
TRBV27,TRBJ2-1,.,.,TGTGCCAGCAGTTCCCCCCCGTACACTGAGCAGTTCTTC,CASSSPPYTEQFF
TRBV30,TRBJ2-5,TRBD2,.,TGTGCCTGGGGACTAGCGGGGGGAGAGACCCAGTACTTC,CAWGLAGGETQYF
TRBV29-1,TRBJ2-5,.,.,TGCAGCGTTGAATTGCCTAGCTTAAAGACCCAGTACTTC,CSVELPSLKTQYF
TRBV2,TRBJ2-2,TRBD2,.,TGTGCCAGCAATCCCAGGAGCGGGGGAACCGGGGAGCTGTTTTTT,CASNPRSGGTGELFF
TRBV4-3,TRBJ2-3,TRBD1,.,TGCGCCAGCAGCCTACAGGGGTTGGGGGATACGCAGTATTTT,CASSLQGLGDTQYF
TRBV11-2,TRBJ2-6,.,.,TGTGCCAGCAGTCCAACCGGGGCCAACGTCCTGACTTTC,CASSPTGANVLTF
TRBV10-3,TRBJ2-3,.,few,TGTGCCATCAGTGACGTGAGGGATACGCAGTATTTT,CAISDVRDTQYF
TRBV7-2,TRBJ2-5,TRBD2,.,TGTGCCAGCAGCCAGGGACTAGCGGGGAGAGAGACCCAGTACTTC,CASSQGLAGRETQYF
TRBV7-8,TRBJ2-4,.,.,TGTGCCAGCAGCCCCAGAACTAATAACCTATTTGCCAAAAACATTCAGTACTTC,CASSPRTNNLFAKNIQYF
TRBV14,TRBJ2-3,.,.,TGTGCCAGCAGCCAACCTAACGGTCGATTCCATACGCAGTATTTT,CASSQPNGRFHTQYF
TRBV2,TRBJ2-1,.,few,TGTGCCAGCAGGAAGGCGGAGAGCTCCTACAATGAGCAGTTCTTC,CASRKAESSYNEQFF
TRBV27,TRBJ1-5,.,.,TGTGCCAGCAGCCGCCTAGGGACGGTTCAGCCCCAGCATTTT,CASSRLGTVQPQHF
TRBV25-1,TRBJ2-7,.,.,TGTGCCAGCAATGCAGGGTTAGACTACGAGCAGTACTTC,CASNAGLDYEQYF
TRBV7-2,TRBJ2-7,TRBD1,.,TGTGCCAGCATTCCGGACCCTAACAGGGGGCACTCCTACGAGCAGTACTTC,CASIPDPNRGHSYEQYF
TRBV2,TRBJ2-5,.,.,TGTGCCAGCAGTGAGATGGGGGGCGGGAAGACCCAGTACTTC,CASSEMGGGKTQYF
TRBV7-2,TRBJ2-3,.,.,TGTGCCAGCAACCCTAGTGGGGCAGATACGCAGTATTTT,CASNPSGADTQYF
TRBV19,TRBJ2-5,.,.,TGTGCCAGTAGTCTTTCCACTTGGGAGACCCAGTACTTC,CASSLSTWETQYF
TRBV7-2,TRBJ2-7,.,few,TGTGCCAGCAGCCCAGTTTGGGGGGGCCCCTACGAGCAGTACTTC,CASSPVWGGPYEQYF
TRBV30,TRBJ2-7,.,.,TGTGCCTGGAAACCCGGATGGAGCTCCTACGAGCAGTACTTC,CAWKPGWSSYEQYF